This T cell receptor (beta chain) was sequenced during a study of spatial heterogeneity in lung cancer. For the study at large: Alpha-chain sequences were detected in numbers that were consistently lower than beta-chain sequences.

This clonotype came up many times. Germline-derived CDR1 and CDR2 are ENHRY and SYGVKD. The CDR3 spans 13 residues. V was shortened by 2 bases and J by 7 bases, with 11 bases between the two germline ends. TCRdb re-analysed the 5' RACE reads in MiXCR, keeping a single row per CDR3 protein. Of around 25,000 distinct CDR3 sequences listed, roughly a tenth are singletons. Described time point: blood at routine non-recurrence follow-up after resection. The chain combines TRBV10-3 with TRBJ1-2, with D possibly TRBD1 on 5 matching bases. This sample comprised PBMCs, obtained at follow-up. This clonotype originated in a male donor with early-stage non-small cell lung cancer. The CDR3 coding sequence is TGTGCCATCAGTGAGGACAGCTTGGGTGGCTACACCTTC. Translated, it gives CAISEDSLGGYTF.